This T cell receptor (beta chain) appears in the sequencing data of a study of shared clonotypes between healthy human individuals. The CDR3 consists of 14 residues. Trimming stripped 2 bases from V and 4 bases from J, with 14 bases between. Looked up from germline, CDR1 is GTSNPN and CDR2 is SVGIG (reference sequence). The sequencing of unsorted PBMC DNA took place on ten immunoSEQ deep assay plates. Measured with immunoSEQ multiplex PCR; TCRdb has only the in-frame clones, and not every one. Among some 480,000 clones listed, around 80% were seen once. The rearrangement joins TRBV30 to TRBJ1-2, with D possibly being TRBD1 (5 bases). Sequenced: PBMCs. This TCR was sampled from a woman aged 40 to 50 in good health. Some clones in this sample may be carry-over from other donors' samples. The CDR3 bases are TGTGCCTGGAGTTCAGGGTATTGGTCCTATGGCTACACCTTC. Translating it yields CAWSSGYWSYGYTF.